The TCR beta chain under discussion was sequenced for a study of radiotherapy plus CTLA-4 blockade in lung cancer. At the level of the study: Across the patients, objective responses occurred in 15% to 20%, and disease control in 30% to 35%. Regarding the study as a whole: After treatment with radiotherapy plus ipilimumab, TCR clones that came from the tumor expanded in blood.

As concerns this clone: The target antigen is unknown.

Germline loops: CDR1 SGHVS, CDR2 FNYEAQ. Trimming took off 5 bases at V and 4 bases at J, with 9 bases between the two ends. The CDR3 has 13 amino acids. Assay: immunoSEQ multiplex PCR; the TCRdb copy retains only in-frame clones and omits some. Of tens of thousands of clones listed, about 80% were seen once; the top ten hold 7% to 8%. The V call is TRBV7-6, the J call TRBJ2-1, with D possibly TRBD1 on 6 matching bases. The material sequenced was peripheral blood, taken from a patient treated with radiotherapy plus ipilimumab. The receptor was derived from a human donor with non-small cell lung cancer who had a complete response to radiotherapy plus ipilimumab. DNA for the CDR3: TGTGCCAGCAGCACACAGGGATACAATGAGCAGTTCTTC. Translated, it gives CASSTQGYNEQFF.